The present TCR beta chain was sequenced within a study of blood T cell repertoires in COVID-19. Study summary: From the United States, Italy and Spain came samples of acute and convalescent COVID-19.

How the authors handled the data: Researchers report that nucleated cell counts were estimated from reference gene primer amplification. The protocol was immunoSEQ multiplex PCR, while the TCRdb copy is restricted to in-frame clones and leaves out a portion. V, J and clone size are taken as reported in that table, and D and trimming were inferred from the DNA itself. The data show some 270,000 clones, with approximately 89% seen just once and 1.9% held by the top ten. Trimming removed 5 bases from V and 3 bases from J, with 5 bases in between. The CDR3 spans 11 residues. The germline V gene encodes CDR1 SGHRS and CDR2 YFSETQ. Participants' own reports of clinical history determined their cohort assignment.

This receptor was taken from a woman aged 55-69 years who had recovered from COVID-19. This chain uses TRBV5-1 with TRBJ2-5, with a tentative D call TRBD1 (5 bases). Sequenced input: PBMCs or T cells enriched from blood (not recorded which). The CDR3: CASRGEETQYF. The CDR3 coding sequence is TGCGCCAGCAGAGGGGAAGAGACCCAGTACTTC.